Following are 19 T cell receptor beta chains from one sample sequenced in a study of T cells expressing NK-cell markers. With the 5' RACE reads reprocessed, TCRdb shows one record per CDR3 protein and no DNA. The sample totals about 440,000 distinct CDR3 sequences. The sample taken for sequencing was blood T cells: a sorted CD56 or NKG2C T cell subset, CD4+ or CD8+ T cells, or bulk PBMC T cells (not recorded which). The receptors come from a woman aged 18 to 75 in good health.

CDR3 residues: CASSLAGVNQPQHF. The chain combines TRBV7-2 with TRBJ1-5. The CDR3 contains 14 residues. CDR1 and CDR2 from the germline V gene are SGHTA and FQGNSA.

The chain is built from TRBV5-1 and TRBJ2-3; the D call from TCRdb, TRBD2, cannot be confirmed without DNA. Germline CDR1 SGHRS, CDR2 YFSETQ. This CDR3 is built from 17 residues. This CDR3 reads CASSLDGGLADTDTQYF.

V is TRBV20-1 and J is TRBJ2-1; there is no DNA to check the TCRdb D call of TRBD1. CDR1 is DFQATT, CDR2 SNEGSKA, per germline (reference sequence). The CDR3 contains 16 residues. The CDR3 loop reads CSATALRQAPYNEQFF.

The genes are TRBV7-9 and TRBJ2-1; as DNA is missing, the TRBD2 call by TCRdb cannot be tested. The CDR3 sequence is 17 residues long. Germline assignment: CDR1 SEHNR and CDR2 FQNEAQ (reference sequence). The CDR3 loop is CASSSPGLAGVGNEQFF.

The V call is TRBV16, the J call TRBJ1-5. The CDR3 has 14 amino acids. Germline assignment: CDR1 KGHSY and CDR2 FQNENV. CDR3 loop: CASSQFQSTQPQHF.

The chain combines TRBV21-1 with TRBJ2-1; TCRdb's assignment of TRBD1 cannot be checked, as there is no DNA. TRBV21-1 is deemed a pseudogene. This CDR3 contains 19 residues. The CDR3 protein is CASSLAVWPEWALHNEQFF.

The rearrangement joins TRBV2 to TRBJ2-1; TCRdb names TRBD2, which stays unverified in the absence of DNA. The CDR3 has 15 amino acids. From germline, CDR1 is SNHLY and CDR2 FYNNEI. This chain's CDR3 is CASSGGLAGYNEQFF.

The rearrangement uses TRBV29-1 and TRBJ2-7. The CDR3 spans 15 residues. CDR1 is SQVTM and CDR2 is ANQGSEA in the germline V gene. CDR3 in amino acids: CSVRADTVSSYEQYF.

This chain uses TRBV27 with TRBJ1-2; TCRdb outputs TRBD1, but without DNA this stays unchecked. CDR1 and CDR2 from the germline V gene are MNHEY and SMNVEV (reference sequence). The CDR3 contains 13 residues. CDR3 region: CASTQAGGDGYTF.

V gene TRBV2 combines with J gene TRBJ2-2. Germline V gives CDR1 SNHLY, CDR2 FYNNEI. This CDR3 is 13 amino acids long. CDR3 loop: CASSEVRIWELFF.

The chain employs TRBV20-1 and TRBJ2-7. The CDR3 contains 14 residues. Germline loops: CDR1 DFQATT, CDR2 SNEGSKA (reference sequence). CDR3: CSASILAGAREQYF.

The chain joins TRBV12-3 or TRBV12-4 to TRBJ1-2; absent DNA, TCRdb's TRBD1 call cannot be checked. The CDR3 is 14 amino acids. CDR3 residues: CASRQPGVDYGYTF.

The genes are TRBV28 and TRBJ1-5. Germline V gene sequence: CDR1 MDHEN, CDR2 SYDVKM. The CDR3 covers 15 residues. CDR3 loop: CASSSASAGNQPQHF.

V gene TRBV20-1 combines with J gene TRBJ1-2; TCRdb gives TRBD1 as the D gene, but with no DNA this cannot be confirmed. This CDR3 contains 17 residues. Germline V gene sequence: CDR1 DFQATT, CDR2 SNEGSKA (reference sequence). The CDR3 reads CSARKPPSGLINYGYTF.

The chain carries TRBV5-4 and TRBJ2-2; TCRdb's D call of TRBD2 is untestable without DNA. Per the germline V gene, CDR1 is SGHNT and CDR2 is YYREEE (reference sequence). The CDR3 totals 17 residues. The CDR3 is CASSPLAGGANTGELFF.

The rearrangement uses TRBV20-1 and TRBJ2-7; TCRdb reports TRBD2, a call that lacks DNA to check it against. CDR1 is DFQATT, CDR2 SNEGSKA, per germline (reference sequence). This CDR3 is built from 14 residues. This CDR3 is CSASYGRGVDEQYF.

The chain couples TRBV7-7 to TRBJ2-5; the D gene TCRdb calls, TRBD1, cannot be checked with no DNA. Germline V gene data show CDR1 as SSHAT and CDR2 as FNYEAQ (reference sequence). The CDR3 loop spans 12 amino acids. CDR3 in amino acids: CASTGSQETQYF.

This chain links TRBV19 with TRBJ2-5; as DNA is missing, the TRBD1 call by TCRdb cannot be tested. Germline V gene data show CDR1 as LNHDA and CDR2 as SQIVND (reference sequence). This CDR3 region has 15 residues. The CDR3: CASSIGQGAVETQYF.

The genes are TRBV7-4 and TRBJ2-1; TCRdb gives TRBD1 as the D gene, but with no DNA this cannot be confirmed. The germline V gene encodes CDR1 SGHVT and CDR2 SQSDAQ. This CDR3 has 17 residues. CDR3 region: CASSLGLGRGAYNEQFF.